A single sample is the source of the 6 T cell receptor beta chains below, sequenced in a study of cytomegalovirus exposure and HLA in healthy donors. A multiplex PCR was run with 60 Vbeta primers and 13 Jbeta primers. Clones were sequenced by immunoSEQ multiplex PCR, and TCRdb holds only the in-frame ones, with some missing. The repertoire includes tens of thousands of clones, under 80% of them detected once, and roughly 1.5% sits in the top ten. The sample taken for sequencing was PBMCs. These receptor sequences come from a man between 35 and 55 years old in good health and CMV-seronegative.

Only a few counts were recorded for this clone. V gene TRBV6-4 combines with J gene TRBJ2-7, with 12 bases lining up with TRBD2. This CDR3 contains 15 residues. The germline V gene has CDR1 MRHNA and CDR2 SNTAGT. With V trimmed by 5 bases and J by 3 bases, 5 bases remained unmatched. CDR3 DNA sequence: TGTGCCAGCAGTTCCCGACTAGCGGGAGACTACGAGCAGTACTTC. This codes for CASSSRLAGDYEQYF.

V is TRBV14 and J is TRBJ2-1; 13 bases line up with TRBD2. In germline, CDR1 is SGHDN, CDR2 FVKESK. V lost 4 bases to trimming and J lost 8 bases; unmatched junction nucleotides: 2. The CDR3 contains 14 residues. CDR3 in DNA: TGTGCCAGCAGCCGGACTAGCGGGAGCTATGAGCAGTTCTTC. Translated: CASSRTSGSYEQFF.

The V call is TRBV5-1, the J call TRBJ2-3; D not resolved. Deletions cut 4 bases from V and 1 base from J, with 13 bases between. The CDR3 spans 15 residues. Germline loops: CDR1 SGHRS, CDR2 YFSETQ. DNA of the CDR3: TGCGCCAGCAGCCCGTCCGTTGCGGGCACAGATACGCAGTATTTT. Its protein is CASSPSVAGTDTQYF.

The chain employs TRBV27 and TRBJ1-2; possibly TRBD1 for D (5 bases). In germline, CDR1 is MNHEY, CDR2 SMNVEV (reference sequence). The CDR3 is 13 residues long. Trimming cost V 3 bases and J 8 bases, with 13 bases left between them. CDR3 DNA: TGTGCCAGCAGTTTGGGCTCAGGGCTCGGCTACACCTTC. This encodes CASSLGSGLGYTF.

The chain recombines TRBV5-1 with TRBJ2-5, with TRBD1 matching 10 bases. The J call could be wrong; TRBJ2-7 is a better fit for the DNA end. Germline V CDR1 and CDR2: SGHRS, YFSETQ. This CDR3 spans 17 amino acids. CDR3 sequence: CASSLALTDRGQGEQYF. The CDR3 coding sequence is TGCGCCAGCAGCTTGGCCTTAACAGACAGGGGGCAAGGCGAGCAGTACTTC.

V and J are TRBV18 and TRBJ1-1; a possible D gene is TRBD1 (6 bases). CDR1 and CDR2 (germline): KGHSH, LQKENI. This CDR3 is built from 15 residues. V was shortened by 5 bases and J by 4 bases, with 17 bases between the two germline ends. The CDR3 loop is CASSRTVTSSTEAFF. DNA of the CDR3: TGTGCCAGCTCAAGGACAGTTACATCGAGCACTGAAGCTTTCTTT. The whole variable domain, filled in from reference TRBV18 and TRBJ1-1, reads NAGVMQNPRHLVRRRGQEARLRCSPMKGHSHVYWYRQLPEEGLKFMVYLQKENIIDESGMPKERFSAEFPKEGPSILRIQQVVRGDSAAYFCASSRTVTSSTEAFFGQGTRLTVV.